The clone carrying this TCR beta chain has only a few counts. Antigen specificity is unknown. V gave up 4 bases and J gave up 0 bases, with 19 bases separating them. This CDR3 spans 18 amino acids. CDR1 LGHDT and CDR2 YNNKEL come from the germline V gene (reference sequence). One entry per CDR3 protein, called by TCRdb with MiXCR from the 5' RACE reads. The repertoire consists of 35,000 to 50,000 distinct CDR3 sequences, with 30% occurring once and the leading ten covering 4% to 4.5%. Study results and limitations: Whole repertoires were not studied in the larger cohort, only one V-J beta rearrangement.

The specimen sequenced was tumor-infiltrating memory CD4+ T cells sorted from the breast tumor. The subset denotes: memory CD4+ T cells, CD4+CD45RO+CD25-. V gene TRBV3-1 combines with J gene TRBJ2-4; D might be TRBD2 (5 bases). The receptor was derived from a female donor with breast cancer. CDR3 nucleotides: TGTGCCAGCAGCCCCCCGGCAGGAGGTGATATAGCCAAAAACATTCAGTACTTC. Translating it yields CASSPPAGGDIAKNIQYF. The whole variable domain, filled in from reference TRBV3-1 and TRBJ2-4, reads DTAVSQTPKYLVTQMGNDKSIKCEQNLGHDTMYWYKQDSKKFLKIMFSYNNKELIINETVPNRFSPKSPDKAHLNLHINSLELGDSAVYFCASSPPAGGDIAKNIQYFGAGTRLSVL.